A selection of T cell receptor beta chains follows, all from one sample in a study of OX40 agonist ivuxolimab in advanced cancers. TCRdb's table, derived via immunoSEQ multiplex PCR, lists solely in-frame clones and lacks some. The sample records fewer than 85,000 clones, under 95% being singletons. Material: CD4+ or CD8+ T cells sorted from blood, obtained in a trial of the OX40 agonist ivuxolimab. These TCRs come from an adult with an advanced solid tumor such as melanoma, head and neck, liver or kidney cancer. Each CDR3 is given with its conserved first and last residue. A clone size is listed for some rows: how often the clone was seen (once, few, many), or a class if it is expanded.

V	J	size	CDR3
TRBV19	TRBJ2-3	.	CASRTTGRWATDTQYF
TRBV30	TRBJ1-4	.	CAWSLTGAIINEKLFF
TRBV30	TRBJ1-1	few	CAWRTANTEAFF
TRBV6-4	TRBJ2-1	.	CASSSAGWSHQFF
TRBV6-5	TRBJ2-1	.	CATRGTSGGPEQFF
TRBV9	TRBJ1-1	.	CASSVVPGLNTEAFF
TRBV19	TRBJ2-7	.	CASSMVAGGWEQYF
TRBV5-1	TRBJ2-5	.	CASSFTGFQETQYF
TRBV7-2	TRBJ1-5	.	CASSLGDIGTNQPQHF
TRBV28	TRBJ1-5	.	CATNGAQDQPQHF
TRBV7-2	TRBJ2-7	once	CASSYQRSYEQYF
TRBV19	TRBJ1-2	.	CASTPQKSANYGYTF
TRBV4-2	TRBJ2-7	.	CASSQADDSVRSYEQYF
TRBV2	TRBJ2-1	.	CASRTSLVAGENYNEQFF
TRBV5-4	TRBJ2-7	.	CASSPRTGDYEQYF
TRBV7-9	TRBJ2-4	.	CASSGVGDIQYF
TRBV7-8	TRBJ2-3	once	CASSFDRAAADTQYF
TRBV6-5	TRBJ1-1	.	CASSSPTGLNTEAFF
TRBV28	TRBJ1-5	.	CASPDGSNSNQPQHF
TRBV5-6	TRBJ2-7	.	CASSPQGRSAYEQYF
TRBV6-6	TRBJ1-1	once	CASSRDGHTEAFF